The sample holds a few counts of the clone carrying this TCR beta chain. Its antigen remains unidentified. This sample is part of a study of T cells in Graves' hyperthyroidism and ophthalmopathy. Study details: It was at initial diagnosis, before any treatment, that peripheral blood was collected.

General study points: Blood samples included most of the expanded thyroid clonotypes exceeding 0.001.

Germline V gene lookup returns CDR1 SGHVS and CDR2 FNYEAQ. Trimming cost V 5 bases and J 6 bases, with 13 bases left between them. The CDR3 has 13 residues. Amplified regions were TCR beta CDR3 sequences from RNA transcripts. Carried out on the TCR CDR3, a first-round RT-PCR used the HTBI primer set. MiXCR was run by TCRdb on the multiplex PCR reads, yielding one entry per CDR3 protein. Of under 350,000 distinct CDR3 sequences listed, roughly 13% were seen once; the top ten hold 34%. This TCR derives from a woman aged 40 to 50 with Graves' ophthalmopathy. V and J are TRBV7-6 and TRBJ1-2; TRBD1 might be the D (5 bases). The sample comprised blood. The CDR3 spells CASSRDSRDGYTF. CDR3 in DNA: TGTGCCAGCAGCCGGGACTCAAGGGATGGCTACACCTTC.